This TCR beta chain was captured by sequencing in a study of vaccination and CD4 T cells after COVID-19. Study as a whole: Median time from COVID diagnosis to post-COVID sampling was approximately 3.5 months (35 to 161).

In TCRdb, the PCR reads were re-called with MiXCR into one record per CDR3 protein. The data show some 40,000 distinct CDR3 sequences, 35% to 40% seen once. Time point noted: late sampling 161 to 241 days after vaccination in a few convalescent patients. The trim removed 5 bases at V and 5 bases at J, leaving 13 bases unmatched. The CDR3 is made up of 15 amino acids. Germline V lookup: CDR1 DFQATT, CDR2 SNEGSKA (reference sequence). This clonotype was recorded a few times. V and J are TRBV20-1 and TRBJ2-5; 8 bases map to TRBD1. The specimen comprised CD4+ T cells from blood, sampled about 7 months after SARS-CoV-2 vaccination. The TCR was taken from a human donor who had recovered from COVID-19. CDR3 protein: CSAGQGDRSAETQYF. For the CDR3, the DNA is TGCAGTGCTGGACAGGGAGATCGGTCGGCGGAGACCCAGTACTTC.